Listed below are T cell receptor beta chains from one sample, sequenced in a study of blood T cell repertoires in COVID-19. Sequenced by immunoSEQ multiplex PCR; TCRdb stores in-frame clones only, minus some. Altogether 110,000 to 150,000 clones are present, about nine tenths being singletons, with the ten largest covering roughly 4.3%. The sequencing input was PBMCs or T cells enriched from blood (not recorded which). These receptor sequences come from a man between 45 and 60 years old who had recovered from COVID-19. Both conserved end residues are part of each CDR3. Fields, in order: J gene, V gene, CDR3 protein.

J: TRBJ1-2; V: TRBV28; CDR3: CASSSISPRTGGYGYTF
J: TRBJ1-1; V: TRBV7-3; CDR3: CASSPYLNTEAFF
J: TRBJ2-1; V: TRBV3-1/TRBV3-2; CDR3: CASSQATKTYNEQFF
J: TRBJ1-6; V: TRBV11-1; CDR3: CASSSESSYNSPLHF
J: TRBJ2-5; V: TRBV7-6; CDR3: CASSPPRAQETQYF
J: TRBJ1-1; V: TRBV7-3; CDR3: CASSLTGRGQNTEAFF
J: TRBJ1-2; V: TRBV28; CDR3: CASRTSGTGGDGYTF
J: TRBJ1-4; V: TRBV5-1; CDR3: CASSDPQGAGEKLFF
J: TRBJ2-4; V: TRBV9; CDR3: CASSVAPGGQGGIQYF
J: TRBJ1-1; V: TRBV7-2; CDR3: CASSMGQVNTEAFF
J: TRBJ1-2; V: TRBV28; CDR3: CASSSTLQGSYGYTF
J: TRBJ1-1; V: TRBV30; CDR3: CAWGSGLNTEAFF
J: TRBJ1-2; V: TRBV11-1; CDR3: CASSTGLSYGYTF
J: TRBJ2-2; V: TRBV6-5; CDR3: CASSRSTGELFF
J: TRBJ1-1; V: TRBV24-1; CDR3: CATSDGGTGGTEAFF
J: TRBJ2-1; V: TRBV28; CDR3: CASSLLFGRSPTQFF
J: TRBJ1-3; V: TRBV6-5; CDR3: CASSSTDNPGNTIYF
J: TRBJ2-3; V: TRBV9; CDR3: CASSVGVSEVDTQYF
J: TRBJ1-2; V: TRBV2; CDR3: CASSAYRTGLNYGYTF
J: TRBJ1-5; V: TRBV28; CDR3: CASRSGGRNQPQHF
J: TRBJ1-6; V: TRBV5-5; CDR3: CASSYGQYNSPLHF
J: TRBJ1-1; V: TRBV5-4; CDR3: CASSFRQGLTEAFF
J: TRBJ1-2; V: TRBV4-3; CDR3: CASSQSGTGPIGYGYTF
J: TRBJ2-1; V: TRBV7-7; CDR3: CASSSILAAYNEQFF
J: TRBJ2-1; V: TRBV10-3; CDR3: CAISESTSGMYNEQFF
J: TRBJ1-1; V: TRBV11-2; CDR3: CASSLAGQGYTEAFF
J: TRBJ2-7; V: TRBV7-2; CDR3: CASSPRQSGEQYF
J: TRBJ1-2; V: TRBV7-3; CDR3: CASSLRAGYGYTF
J: TRBJ1-3; V: TRBV18; CDR3: CASSPPSQGHSGNTIYF
J: TRBJ2-5; V: TRBV5-4; CDR3: CASSLRGTQETQYF
J: TRBJ2-7; V: TRBV2; CDR3: CAGRRAYEQYF
J: TRBJ1-2; V: TRBV19; CDR3: CASSIVTGAVYGYTF
J: TRBJ2-1; V: TRBV28; CDR3: CASSQVNEQFF
J: TRBJ1-2; V: TRBV19; CDR3: CASSIGDGRGYTF
J: TRBJ2-7; V: TRBV5-4; CDR3: CASSSRYGRYEQYF
J: TRBJ2-3; V: TRBV29-1; CDR3: CSVERGRTDTQYF
J: TRBJ1-4; V: TRBV5-4; CDR3: CASSSTTGTGAEKLFF
J: TRBJ1-1; V: TRBV28; CDR3: CASIPDRVGTEAFF
J: TRBJ2-5; V: TRBV5-4; CDR3: CASTRERLQETQYF
J: TRBJ2-2; V: TRBV27; CDR3: CASSFYLGGDRVGSGELFF
J: TRBJ2-1; V: TRBV6-5; CDR3: CASSYRRDRVYNEQFF
J: TRBJ1-5; V: TRBV27; CDR3: CASRGGQISQPQHF
J: TRBJ2-1; V: TRBV5-1; CDR3: CASSLSGTKSYNEQFF
J: TRBJ2-1; V: TRBV3-1/TRBV3-2; CDR3: CASSQGLGAGNEQFF
J: TRBJ1-6; V: TRBV9; CDR3: CASSGTAYNSPLHF
J: TRBJ2-1; V: TRBV14; CDR3: CASSSGTGSGNEQFF
J: TRBJ1-1; V: TRBV27; CDR3: CASREGAGTEAFF
J: TRBJ1-5; V: TRBV5-5; CDR3: CASSLPGNQPQHF
J: TRBJ2-1; V: TRBV7-9; CDR3: CASQPGVASNEQFF
J: TRBJ2-5; V: TRBV5-1; CDR3: CASSWADRGETQYF
J: TRBJ1-2; V: TRBV29-1; CDR3: CSVEDRGKTNYGYTF
J: TRBJ1-6; V: TRBV7-3; CDR3: CASSWGQGTSPLHF